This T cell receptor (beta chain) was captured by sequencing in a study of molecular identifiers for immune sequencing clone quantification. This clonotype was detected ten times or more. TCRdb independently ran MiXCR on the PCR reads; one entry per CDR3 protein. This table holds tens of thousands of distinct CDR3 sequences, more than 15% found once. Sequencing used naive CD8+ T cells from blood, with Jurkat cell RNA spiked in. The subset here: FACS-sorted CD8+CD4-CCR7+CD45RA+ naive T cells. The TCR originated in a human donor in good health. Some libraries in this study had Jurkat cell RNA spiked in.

CDR3 protein: CASSFNHNYEQYF. The CDR3 DNA reads as TGTGCCAGCAGTTTTAATCACAACTACGAGCAGTACTTC. The V call is TRBV28, the J call TRBJ2-7; D remains ambiguous. V was shortened by 3 bases and J by 3 bases, with 9 bases between the two germline ends. This CDR3 region has 13 residues. Germline V gives CDR1 MDHEN, CDR2 SYDVKM.